This TCR beta chain was profiled in a study of shared clonotypes between healthy human individuals. V was pared by 0 bases and J by 1 base, with 20 bases between. The germline V gene has CDR1 SGHDT and CDR2 YYEEEE. The CDR3 has 18 residues. Study observations and caveats: Some clonotypes were shared by all four sorted-subset donors, while others were not shared. The non-shared ones had lower generation probabilities than the shared ones. The rarefaction results pointed to incomplete sorted-subset sequencing despite large depth.

Remarks on this clone: The antigen is not known.

The assay ran at deep level. Sequencing used immunoSEQ multiplex PCR; TCRdb keeps in-frame clones, though not all of them. The table records 550,000 to 800,000 clones, around 91% of them present only once. The sequence was collected from a man between 18 and 29 years old in good health. Some clones in this sample may be carry-over from other donors' samples. The rearrangement joins TRBV5-6 to TRBJ2-7; no reliable D call. The sample was memory CD8+ T cells from PBMCs. Subset defined: CD45RO+ cells pooled with CCR7-negative TemRA cells. The CDR3 loop is CASSLVRQTFHGSYEQYF. The CDR3 DNA reads TGTGCCAGCAGCTTGGTACGGCAGACCTTCCACGGGTCCTACGAGCAGTACTTC.